This T cell receptor beta chain was recovered during a study of Ad26.COV2.S vaccination and SARS-CoV-2 variants. Looking at the study overall: Donor was one of the participants in the Ad26.COV2.S arm of the COV1001 trial.

For this clone: Its antigen is currently unknown.

General study findings and limits: Placebo recipients trailed vaccine recipients in spike-specific TCR breadth.

Measured with immunoSEQ multiplex PCR; TCRdb has only the in-frame clones, and not every one. Of 350,000 to 450,000 clones listed, about nine tenths are singletons. Treatment meaning: some 20 received Ad26.COV2.S at low or high dose, single or two shots; five or six received placebo; per-sample allocation not given. Collection of the samples took place on day 63 after the first injection of vaccine or placebo. This material consisted of peripheral blood, taken in a trial of Ad26.COV2.S vaccine versus placebo. The receptor was isolated from a person between 18 and 60 years old who received the Ad26.COV2.S COVID-19 vaccine or a placebo.

The CDR3 protein is CAWSVQGTEAFF. Written as DNA, the CDR3 is TGTGCCTGGAGTGTCCAGGGCACTGAAGCTTTCTTT. This chain joins TRBV30 and TRBJ1-1; D might be TRBD1 (5 bases). Germline CDR1 GTSNPN, CDR2 SVGIG (reference sequence). The CDR3 spans 12 residues. The V end lost 0 bases, the J end lost 4 bases, and 6 bases lay between the germline ends.